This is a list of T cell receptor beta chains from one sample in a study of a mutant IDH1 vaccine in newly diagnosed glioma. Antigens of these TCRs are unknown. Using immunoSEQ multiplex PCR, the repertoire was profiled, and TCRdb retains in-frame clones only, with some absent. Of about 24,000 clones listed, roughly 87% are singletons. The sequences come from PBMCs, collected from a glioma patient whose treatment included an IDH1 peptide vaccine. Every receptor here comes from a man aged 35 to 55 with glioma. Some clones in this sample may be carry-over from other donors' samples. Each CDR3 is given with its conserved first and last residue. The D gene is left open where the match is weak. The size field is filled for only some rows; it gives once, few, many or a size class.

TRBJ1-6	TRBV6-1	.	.	CASSGPKGRTTYNSPLHF	TGTGCCAGCAGTGGCCCGAAGGGGAGGACAACCTATAATTCACCCCTCCACTTT
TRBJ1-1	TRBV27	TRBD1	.	CASSLDRGALTEAFF	TGTGCCAGCTCGTTGGACAGGGGGGCGCTCACTGAAGCTTTCTTT
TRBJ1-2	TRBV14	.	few	CASSPGSKRGYGYTF	TGTGCCAGCTCCCCCGGGTCAAAAAGAGGCTATGGCTACACCTTC
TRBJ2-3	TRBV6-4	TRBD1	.	CASSVGTGDTDTQYF	TGTGCCAGCAGTGTCGGGACAGGGGATACAGATACGCAGTATTTT
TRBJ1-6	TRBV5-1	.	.	CASSLAGGGNSPLHF	TGCGCCAGCAGCTTGGCGGGGGGCGGGAATTCACCCCTCCACTTT
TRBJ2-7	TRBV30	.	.	CAWTRSSYEQYF	TGTGCCTGGACCCGGAGCTCCTACGAGCAGTACTTC
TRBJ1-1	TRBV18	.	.	CASSSSSGTWYAEAFF	TGTGCCAGCTCATCGTCTTCCGGGACATGGTACGCTGAAGCTTTCTTT
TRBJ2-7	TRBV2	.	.	CASSGLTSSYEQYF	TGTGCCAGCAGTGGACTTACAAGCTCCTACGAGCAGTACTTC
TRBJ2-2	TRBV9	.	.	CASSVGGTGELFF	TGTGCCAGCAGCGTAGGCGGCACCGGGGAGCTGTTTTTT
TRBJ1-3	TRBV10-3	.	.	CAISEGNTIYF	TGTGCCATCAGTGAGGGCAACACCATATATTTT
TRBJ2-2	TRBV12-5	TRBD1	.	CASGLGQGGGSGELFF	TGTGCTAGTGGTTTAGGACAGGGCGGAGGATCCGGGGAGCTGTTTTTT
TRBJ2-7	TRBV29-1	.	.	CSVDGGFGEQYF	TGCAGCGTTGATGGTGGGTTCGGCGAGCAGTACTTC
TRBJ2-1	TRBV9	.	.	CASSAQGWNEQFF	TGTGCCAGCAGCGCACAGGGTTGGAATGAGCAGTTCTTC
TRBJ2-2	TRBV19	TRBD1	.	CASSRDRGLGELFF	TGTGCCAGTTCCCGGGACAGGGGGCTCGGGGAGCTGTTTTTT
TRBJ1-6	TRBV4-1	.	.	CASSQESGVNSPLHF	TGCGCCAGCAGCCAAGAGTCAGGGGTTAATTCACCCCTCCACTTT
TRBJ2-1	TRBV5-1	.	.	CASSLAGGLYNEQFF	TGCGCCAGCAGCTTGGCCGGGGGGCTATACAATGAGCAGTTCTTC
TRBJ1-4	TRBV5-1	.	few	CASSSRTATNEKLFF	TGCGCCAGCAGCTCTCGGACTGCAACTAATGAAAAACTGTTTTTT
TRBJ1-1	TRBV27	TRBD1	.	CASSPTGGTEAFF	TGTGCCAGCAGTCCCACAGGGGGCACTGAAGCTTTCTTT
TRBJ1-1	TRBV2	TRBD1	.	CASRSGTGIGTEAFF	TGTGCCAGCAGGTCCGGGACAGGGATAGGAACTGAAGCTTTCTTT
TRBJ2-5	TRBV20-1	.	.	CSTGPQETQYF	TGCAGCACGGGACCGCAAGAGACCCAGTACTTC
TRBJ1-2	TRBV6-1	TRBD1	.	CASSETGQGVYGYTF	TGTGCCAGCAGTGAAACTGGACAGGGTGTCTATGGCTACACCTTC
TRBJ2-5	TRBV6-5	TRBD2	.	CASSFGSGGGGTQYF	TGTGCCAGCAGTTTCGGGTCGGGGGGAGGCGGGACCCAGTACTTC
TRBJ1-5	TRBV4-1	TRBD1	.	CASSQVNGQGREPQHF	TGCGCCAGCAGCCAAGTGAACGGACAGGGGAGAGAGCCCCAGCATTTT
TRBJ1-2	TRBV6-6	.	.	CASFRSPANYGYTF	TGTGCCAGCTTCCGGAGCCCAGCTAACTATGGCTACACCTTC
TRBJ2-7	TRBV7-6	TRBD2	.	CASSATGGPHPEQYF	TGTGCCAGCAGCGCCACGGGGGGGCCTCACCCCGAGCAGTACTTC
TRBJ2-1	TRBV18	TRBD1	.	CASSPTQGNEQFF	TGTGCCAGCTCACCAACACAGGGGAATGAGCAGTTCTTC
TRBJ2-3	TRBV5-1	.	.	CASSLDRVGTDTQYF	TGCGCCAGCAGCTTGGATAGGGTGGGGACAGATACGCAGTATTTT
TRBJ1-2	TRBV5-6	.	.	CASRLGGLGYGYTF	TGTGCCAGCCGCCTGGGGGGGCTCGGCTATGGCTACACCTTC
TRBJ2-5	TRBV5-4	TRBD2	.	CASSLGAGGQTQYF	TGTGCCAGCAGCTTGGGAGCGGGGGGTCAGACCCAGTACTTC
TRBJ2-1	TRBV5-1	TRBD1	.	CASSLDRGRYNEQFF	TGCGCCAGCAGCTTGGACAGGGGGCGTTACAATGAGCAGTTCTTC
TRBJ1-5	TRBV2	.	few	CASNPGGGGNQPQHF	TGTGCCAGCAACCCGGGGGGCGGGGGCAATCAGCCCCAGCATTTT
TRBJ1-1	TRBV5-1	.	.	CASSFRGARAEAFF	TGCGCCAGCAGCTTTCGGGGGGCTAGGGCTGAAGCTTTCTTT
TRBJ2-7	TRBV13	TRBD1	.	CASSGRRDRALYEQYF	TGTGCCAGCAGCGGACGCCGGGACAGGGCTCTCTACGAGCAGTACTTC
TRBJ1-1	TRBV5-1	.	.	CASSWGVENTEAFF	TGCGCCAGCAGCTGGGGGGTTGAGAACACTGAAGCTTTCTTT
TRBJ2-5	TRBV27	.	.	CASRIPGEETQYF	TGTGCCAGCAGGATCCCTGGGGAGGAGACCCAGTACTTC
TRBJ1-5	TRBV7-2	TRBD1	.	CASSPDRESNQPQHF	TGTGCCAGCAGCCCAGACAGGGAAAGCAATCAGCCCCAGCATTTT
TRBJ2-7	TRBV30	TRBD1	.	CAWSGTRDSQYF	TGTGCCTGGAGTGGAACCCGGGACAGTCAGTACTTC
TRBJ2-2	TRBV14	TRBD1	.	CASSSRYPGQGALTGELFF	TGTGCCAGCAGCTCCCGTTACCCGGGACAGGGGGCTTTGACCGGGGAGCTGTTTTTT
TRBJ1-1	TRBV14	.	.	CASSHAGKAFF	TGTGCCAGCAGCCACGCAGGGAAGGCTTTCTTT
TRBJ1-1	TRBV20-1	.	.	CSRKKGLAFF	TGCAGTCGCAAAAAAGGGTTGGCTTTCTTT
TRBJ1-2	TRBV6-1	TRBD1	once	CASSELGQGYSNYGYTF	TGTGCCAGCAGTGAGTTAGGACAGGGCTATTCTAACTATGGCTACACCTTC
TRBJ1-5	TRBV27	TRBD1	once	CASRGSGTANSNQPQHF	TGTGCCAGCAGAGGTTCCGGGACAGCGAATAGCAATCAGCCCCAGCATTTT
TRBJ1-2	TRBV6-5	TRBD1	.	CASSPGQGARGYTF	TGTGCCAGCAGTCCCGGACAGGGGGCACGGGGCTACACCTTC
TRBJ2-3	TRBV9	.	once	CASSTHPGASDTQYF	TGTGCCAGCAGCACCCATCCGGGGGCTTCAGATACGCAGTATTTT
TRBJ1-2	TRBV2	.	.	CASRGLRYLQGQPF	TGTGCCAGCAGGGGCCTTAGGTACTTACAAGGGCAACCCTTC
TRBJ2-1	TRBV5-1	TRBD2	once	CASSRGGADEQFF	TGCGCCAGCAGCCGCGGGGGGGCCGATGAGCAGTTCTTC
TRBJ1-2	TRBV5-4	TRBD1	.	CASSVLQGAKGYTF	TGTGCCAGCAGCGTTTTGCAGGGGGCTAAAGGCTACACCTTC
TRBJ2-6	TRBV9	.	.	CASSVETPSGANVLTF	TGTGCCAGCAGCGTCGAGACTCCCTCTGGGGCCAACGTCCTGACTTTC
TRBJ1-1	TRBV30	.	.	CAWIGPDRGAFF	TGTGCCTGGATAGGGCCAGATCGGGGAGCTTTCTTT
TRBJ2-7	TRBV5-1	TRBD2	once	CASSLGLAGSYEQYF	TGCGCCAGCAGCTTGGGACTAGCGGGCTCCTACGAGCAGTACTTC
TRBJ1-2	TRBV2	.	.	CASSESHNYGYTF	TGTGCCAGCAGTGAATCGCATAACTATGGCTACACCTTC